This T cell receptor (beta chain) was captured in a study of shared clonotypes between healthy human individuals. General observations from the study: The naive CD4 repertoires of a handful of donors were compared, and around 5% of clonotypes were shared. Clonotype sharing levels among donors were expected to vary with sequencing depth. Blood was the only sampled material, and tissue repertoires likely differ.

V shed 4 bases and J shed 4 bases, with 13 bases lying between them. The V gene's germline CDR1 is MNHNY and CDR2 SVGAGI (reference sequence). The CDR3 is made up of 14 amino acids. Concerning this clone: The antigen is undetermined.

Original data processing: ImmunoSEQ output held junction-only sequences without quality scores, so filtering differed. Clones were sequenced by immunoSEQ multiplex PCR, and TCRdb holds only the in-frame ones, with some missing. V and J calls and clone size come straight from that table; D and trimming were deduced from the DNA. The sample has some 2.1 million clones, about 95% seen once. The sequencing sample was made of naive CD4+ T cells sorted from blood. Subset described: CD45RA+ positively selected. The receptor comes from a man between 18 and 29 years old in good health. The chain recombines TRBV6-6 with TRBJ1-1; D might be TRBD1 (6 bases). The CDR3 sequence: CASSWGARPTEAFF. CDR3 DNA: TGTGCCAGCAGTTGGGGGGCGCGACCCACTGAAGCTTTCTTT.